Sequencing of this T cell receptor (beta chain) was carried out in a study of CD8 T cells in ankylosing spondylitis. TCRdb re-called the 5' RACE reads with MiXCR, one entry per CDR3 protein. The data hold approximately 100,000 distinct CDR3 sequences, with about 25% observed a single time. This TCR came from a male donor with ankylosing spondylitis. The specimen sequenced was synovial fluid, either unsorted or a sorted T cell fraction (not recorded which).

The CDR3 loop is CASSSRVNEQFF. CDR3 bases: TGTGCCAGCAGTTCCAGGGTCAATGAGCAGTTCTTC. V is TRBV12-3 or TRBV12-4 and J is TRBJ2-1, with D tentatively TRBD1 (5 bases). The CDR3 runs to 12 residues. Trimming left V 4 bases short and J 6 bases short, with 7 bases between.